These 6 T cell receptor beta chains were sequenced from one sample in a study of Graves' ophthalmopathy and Graves' hyperthyroidism. RNA transcripts provided the template for amplifying TCR beta CDR3 regions. HTBI primers were used in a first-round RT-PCR, which preceded a second-round multiplex PCR. TCRdb ran MiXCR on the multiplex PCR reads and lists one entry per CDR3 protein. The profile covers 450,000 or so distinct CDR3 sequences, with approximately 15% appearing a single time and approximately 9.8% taken by the ten largest. Sequencing was done on a sample of blood. The receptors shown here come from a woman in her twenties or thirties with Graves' ophthalmopathy.

On this clonotype itself: Since a far larger clone is one base different, this is likely a read error. V gene TRBV7-8 combines with J gene TRBJ1-2; 9 nucleotides line up with TRBD1. The CDR3 contains 12 residues. Looked up from germline, CDR1 is SGHVS and CDR2 is FQNEAQ. The CDR3 region has the DNA TGTGCCAGCAGCAGACAGGGGGGAGGCTGCACCTTC. It yields the protein CASSRQGGGCTF.

CDR3 in amino acids: CASSSPHYRLVGTGELFF. CDR3 DNA: TGTGCCAGCAGTTCCCCCCACTATCGACTAGTTGGCACCGGGGAGCTGTTTTTT. The chain carries TRBV28 and TRBJ2-2; the D gene is possibly TRBD2 (6 bases). Germline V gene lookup returns CDR1 MDHEN and CDR2 SYDVKM. The CDR3 runs 18 residues. V was cut by 4 bases and J by 4 bases, with 22 bases left in between.

This clonotype has ten or more counts. CDR3 residues: CASSLIMATVNEQYF. CDR3 nucleotide sequence: TGTGCCAGCTCCCTTATTATGGCCACAGTCAACGAGCAGTACTTC. The V gene is TRBV28, the J gene TRBJ2-7; no definite D call. V lost 8 bases and J 5 bases, leaving 22 bases between the germline ends. CDR1 is MDHEN and CDR2 is SYDVKM in the germline V gene. This CDR3 is 15 amino acids long.

This clonotype was detected ten times or more. CDR3 nucleotides: TGTGCCAGCAGCAAAGGAACCGGGACCGGTGGCTCCTACGAGCAGTACTTC. Translation gives CASSKGTGTGGSYEQYF. The V call is TRBV28, the J call TRBJ2-7, with D perhaps matching TRBD1 or TRBD2 (5 bases each). Germline loops: CDR1 MDHEN, CDR2 SYDVKM. V lost 6 bases and J 0 bases, leaving 21 bases between the germline ends. The CDR3 is 17 amino acids.

There are many counts of this clonotype. The chain combines TRBV19 with TRBJ1-1; D call uncertain. V lost 5 bases to trimming and J lost 1 base, with 11 bases between them. CDR1 and CDR2 from the germline V gene are LNHDA and SQIVND (reference sequence). The CDR3 runs to 14 residues. The chain's CDR3 is CASSPLEWNTEAFF. In DNA form, the CDR3 reads TGTGCCAGTAGTCCCCTAGAATGGAACACTGAAGCTTTCTTT.

Only a few counts were recorded for this clonotype. This chain uses TRBV3-1 with TRBJ2-7; maybe TRBD2 (5 bases). Germline V gene sequence: CDR1 LGHDT, CDR2 YNNKEL (reference sequence). V lost 3 bases and J lost 1, with 10 bases in between. The CDR3 loop spans 14 amino acids. The CDR3 nucleotides are TGTGCCAGCAGCCAGAGGACTGATTCCTACGAGCAGTACTTC. Protein: CASSQRTDSYEQYF.